This TCR beta chain was observed in a study of technical replicates of blood from four donors. This table comes from immunoSEQ multiplex PCR, and its TCRdb copy is limited to in-frame clones, with some not included. The sample lists around 72,000 clones; approximately 89% were seen once. Source material: PBMCs. The origin of this receptor is a human donor in good health. Some clones in this sample may be carry-over from other donors' samples.

This CDR3 is CASSQAGRGERGYTF. DNA for the CDR3: TGCGCCAGCAGCCAAGCGGGCAGGGGGGAGCGTGGCTACACCTTC. The gene calls are TRBV4-1 and TRBJ1-2, with 7 bases fitting TRBD1. The V gene's germline CDR1 is MGHRA and CDR2 YSYEKL. Trimming cost V 1 base and J 7 bases; bases outside gene matches: 9. This CDR3 has 15 residues.